The present T cell receptor (beta chain) was sequenced within a study of radiotherapy plus CTLA-4 blockade in lung cancer (dated by TCRdb to 2017 to 2018). For context, the study as a whole: Among enrolled patients, under 20% had an objective response and 30% to 35% reached disease control.

As for this clone: There is no known antigen for this receptor. Base qualities are not provided; no much larger clone lies one nucleotide away.

The CDR3, cysteine through phenylalanine, is 15 amino acids long. Here the CDR3 DNA is all that survives: 45 bases in frame from base 1. V is trimmed back by 2 bases and J by 9 bases, and the junction contains 8 bases that no gene match accounts for. From the germline V gene, CDR1 is SGDLS and CDR2 is YYNGEE. The study tested focal radiation therapy combined with CTLA-4 blockade (ipilimumab) in patients with chemo-refractory metastatic non-small-cell lung cancer. Library generation was performed with the immunoSEQ multiplex PCR assay. The table comes from immuneACCESS by way of TCRdb, which keeps in-frame sequences with V and J called. Part of the clones is missing from these tables; in studies checked, under half for an unresolved V gene and the rest for unknown reasons. The sample table lists over 80,000 clones, under 85% of them with a count of one. The biggest ten clones account for roughly 0.82% of the sample.

On the study overall, not on this receptor specifically: After treatment with radiotherapy and ipilimumab, TCR clones that came from tumors expanded in the peripheral blood. Early dynamic changes in blood T cell clones, together with increased serum interferon-beta after radiation, were reported as the strongest predictors of response.

The V gene is TRBV9 and the J gene is TRBJ1-6, with 7 bases matching TRBD1. The sequences come from peripheral blood, collected from a patient treated with radiotherapy plus ipilimumab. The sequence was collected from a human donor with non-small cell lung cancer who had stable disease on radiotherapy plus ipilimumab. The DNA sequence is given as TGTGCCAGCAGCGTCTCACAGGGGATTGTTTCACCCCTCCACTTT. It translates to CASSVSQGIVSPLHF.